Listed below are T cell receptor beta chains from one sample, sequenced in a study of CD4+ T cells in melanoma. TCRdb's table, derived via immunoSEQ multiplex PCR, lists solely in-frame clones and lacks some. The sample carries 15,000 to 20,000 clones, 80% to 90% recorded once. Sequencing was done on a sample of cells from a culture (not recorded whether cultured in vitro). The receptors stem from a human donor with melanoma. Each CDR3 is given with its conserved first and last residue. Each record gives: J gene, D gene, V gene, clone size, CDR3 DNA, CDR3 protein. A D gene is named only where the DNA matches it firmly. Clone size appears in some rows only: once, few, many, or a class for an expanded clone.

J gene: TRBJ1-2
D gene: -
V gene: TRBV19
clone size: -
CDR3 DNA: TGTGCCAGTAGTTTCCGGGGACAATATGGCTACACCTTC
CDR3 protein: CASSFRGQYGYTF

J gene: TRBJ1-1
D gene: -
V gene: TRBV30
clone size: -
CDR3 DNA: TGTGCCTGGAGACTATCGGGATTCCGGGCTTTCTTT
CDR3 protein: CAWRLSGFRAFF

J gene: TRBJ1-5
D gene: -
V gene: TRBV5-1
clone size: -
CDR3 DNA: TGCGCCAGCAGCTTGGAGGCGCGTGCGGGCAATCAGCCCCAGCATTTT
CDR3 protein: CASSLEARAGNQPQHF

J gene: TRBJ1-1
D gene: TRBD1
V gene: TRBV9
clone size: -
CDR3 DNA: TGTGCCAGCAGCGCGACAGGGGTGGCGAACACTGAAGCTTTCTTT
CDR3 protein: CASSATGVANTEAFF

J gene: TRBJ2-3
D gene: TRBD2
V gene: TRBV11-1
clone size: -
CDR3 DNA: TGTGCCAGCAGCCCCGGGACTAACGCAGATACGCAGTATTTT
CDR3 protein: CASSPGTNADTQYF

J gene: TRBJ2-5
D gene: TRBD2
V gene: TRBV11-1
clone size: -
CDR3 DNA: TGTGCCAGCAGCTTAAGAGCGGGGAGTGAGACCCAGTACTTC
CDR3 protein: CASSLRAGSETQYF

J gene: TRBJ2-1
D gene: -
V gene: TRBV5-1
clone size: -
CDR3 DNA: TGCGCCAGCAGCTTCTGGACTCACCCTGAAGGGGATGAGCAGTTCTTC
CDR3 protein: CASSFWTHPEGDEQFF

J gene: TRBJ1-3
D gene: -
V gene: TRBV19
clone size: -
CDR3 DNA: TGTGCCAGTAGTTTTGGCGACTTTGGAAACACCATATATTTT
CDR3 protein: CASSFGDFGNTIYF

J gene: TRBJ2-7
D gene: -
V gene: TRBV6-5
clone size: medium-sized
CDR3 DNA: TGTGCCAGCAGTGGGACCCTTGATAGTGAGCAGTACTTC
CDR3 protein: CASSGTLDSEQYF

J gene: TRBJ2-5
D gene: -
V gene: TRBV7-9
clone size: -
CDR3 DNA: TGTGCCAGCAAGGCCCTCCAAGAGACCCAGTACTTC
CDR3 protein: CASKALQETQYF

J gene: TRBJ1-1
D gene: -
V gene: TRBV21-1
clone size: -
CDR3 DNA: TGTGCCAGCAGCAAAGGTAGAAACAGGAACACTGAAGCTTTCTTT
CDR3 protein: CASSKGRNRNTEAFF

J gene: TRBJ2-5
D gene: TRBD1
V gene: TRBV19
clone size: -
CDR3 DNA: TGTGCCAGTAGTAGCAGCCGGGACAGGGGGGAAGAGACCCAGTACTTC
CDR3 protein: CASSSSRDRGEETQYF

J gene: TRBJ1-1
D gene: -
V gene: TRBV4-1
clone size: once
CDR3 DNA: TGCGCCAGCAGCCAAGATCTCAGGACATTGAGACTCAGGGACACTGAAGCTTTCTTT
CDR3 protein: CASSQDLRTLRLRDTEAFF

J gene: TRBJ1-1
D gene: -
V gene: TRBV5-1
clone size: -
CDR3 DNA: TGCGCCAGCAGCCCGACAGGTCTCACTGAAGCTTTCTTT
CDR3 protein: CASSPTGLTEAFF

J gene: TRBJ2-1
D gene: TRBD1
V gene: TRBV5-6
clone size: -
CDR3 DNA: TGTGCCAGCAGGATATTACAGGGGATCCCCTATCGGACCTACAATGAGCAGTTCTTC
CDR3 protein: CASRILQGIPYRTYNEQFF

J gene: TRBJ2-5
D gene: -
V gene: TRBV7-8
clone size: -
CDR3 DNA: TGTGCCAGCAGCCCAAGCGGCTTCTACCAAGAGACCCAGTACTTC
CDR3 protein: CASSPSGFYQETQYF

J gene: TRBJ2-3
D gene: TRBD2
V gene: TRBV7-9
clone size: -
CDR3 DNA: TGTGCCAGCAGCTCCGGACTAGTGGCAGATACGCAGTATTTT
CDR3 protein: CASSSGLVADTQYF